Listed here are 11 T cell receptor beta chains from one sample, sequenced in a study of T cells in Graves' hyperthyroidism and ophthalmopathy. RNA transcripts provided the source from which TCR beta CDR3 regions were amplified. TCR CDR3 underwent first-round RT-PCR with the HTBI primer set. Each CDR3 protein is one row after TCRdb ran MiXCR on the multiplex PCR reads. Of about 380,000 distinct CDR3 sequences listed, less than 20% are singletons. The source material was blood. Receptors originate from a man aged 18 to 29 with Graves' ophthalmopathy.

This clonotype appeared many times. The chain links TRBV2 to TRBJ2-1; D gene uncertain. The CDR3 is 11 residues long. Germline V gene sequence: CDR1 SNHLY, CDR2 FYNNEI. Trimming stripped 5 bases from V and 7 bases from J, with 6 bases between. CDR3 residues: CASSRINEQFF. In DNA form, the CDR3 reads TGTGCCAGCAGTCGCATTAATGAGCAGTTCTTC.

Ten or more counts support this clonotype. V gene TRBV5-1 combines with J gene TRBJ2-3; D unresolved. Germline CDR1 and CDR2: SGHRS and YFSETQ. The CDR3 consists of 15 residues. Trimming left V 0 bases short and J 2 bases short, with 10 bases between. CDR3 DNA sequence: TGCGCCAGCAGCTTGGAACTAAGAGACACAGATACGCAGTATTTT. Amino acid sequence: CASSLELRDTDTQYF.

The chain couples TRBV5-1 to TRBJ2-3; 8 bases are a match to TRBD1. Germline V gene sequence: CDR1 SGHRS, CDR2 YFSETQ. The CDR3 is 15 residues long. The trim removed 1 base at V and 1 base at J, leaving 2 bases unmatched. The CDR3 is CASSLWGQGTDTQYF. The CDR3 nucleotides are TGCGCCAGCAGCTTGTGGGGACAGGGCACAGATACGCAGTATTTT.

The rearrangement links TRBV3-1 to TRBJ1-1, with D maybe TRBD1 (5 bases). Germline V gene data show CDR1 as LGHDT and CDR2 as YNNKEL (reference sequence). Between the trimmed V and J ends, which lost 7 bases and 5 bases, there was a span of 11 bases. The CDR3 spans 12 residues. The CDR3 here is CASNQGGTEAFF. The DNA of the CDR3 is TGTGCCAGCAACCAGGGTGGGACTGAAGCTTTCTTT.

The chain employs TRBV6-1 and TRBJ1-2; D is unclear. Trimming left V 4 bases short and J 5 bases short, with 17 bases between. The germline V gene encodes CDR1 MNHNS and CDR2 SASEGT. The CDR3 sequence is 15 residues long. CDR3 nucleotide sequence: TGTGCCAGCAGTGCCTCCGGGATAGGGAGGTATGGCTACACCTTC. Its translation: CASSASGIGRYGYTF.

As regards this clonotype: The junction differs from germline at one of its ends, possibly a read error. The chain has TRBV6-1 and TRBJ2-5, with 7 nucleotides matching TRBD2. The V gene's germline CDR1 is MNHNS and CDR2 SASEGT. This CDR3 is 11 amino acids long. The CDR3 spells CASNGRGYWDF. CDR3 nucleotide sequence: TGTGCCAGCAATGGGAGGGGCTACTGGGACTTC.

In its sample, this clonotype was seen a few times. This chain uses TRBV5-1 with TRBJ1-2; 7 bases are shared with TRBD1. This CDR3 contains 14 residues. J lost 7 bases, V lost 2 bases, and 8 bases had no gene match. Germline values: CDR1 SGHRS, CDR2 YFSETQ. The CDR3 spells CASSFSRDSGGYTF. The CDR3 nucleotides are TGCGCCAGCAGCTTTTCCCGGGACAGCGGTGGCTACACCTTC.

V is TRBV3-1 and J is TRBJ2-5, with TRBD2 as a possible D gene (6 bases). Germline values: CDR1 LGHDT, CDR2 YNNKEL (reference sequence). Trimming took 0 bases from V and 3 from J, leaving 23 bases between them. The CDR3 is 19 amino acids. CDR3 loop: CASSQDISRSSRGEETQYF. In DNA form, the CDR3 reads TGTGCCAGCAGCCAAGATATTTCCAGGTCCTCGCGGGGTGAAGAGACCCAGTACTTC.

This clonotype was counted at least ten times. V gene TRBV11-3 combines with J gene TRBJ2-5; D call uncertain. V was shortened by 1 base and J by 5 bases, with 8 bases between the two germline ends. This CDR3 is 13 amino acids long. Germline CDR1 SGHNT, CDR2 YENEEA. CDR3 region: CASSLVGTETQYF. The CDR3 DNA follows: TGTGCCAGCAGCTTAGTGGGTACGGAGACCCAGTACTTC.

The genes are TRBV2 and TRBJ2-6; 12 bases line up with TRBD1. V gave up 6 bases and J gave up 0 bases; unmatched junction bases: 12. CDR1 is SNHLY and CDR2 is FYNNEI in the germline V gene. The length of the CDR3 is 20 residues. The CDR3 protein is CASSAHRDRGHSSGANVLTF. CDR3 DNA sequence: TGTGCCAGCAGCGCCCACCGGGACAGGGGGCACTCCTCTGGGGCCAACGTCCTGACTTTC.

A note on this clonotype: A single base separates this from a much larger clone, so it may be a read error. The V and J genes are TRBV20-1 and TRBJ1-6; D may be TRBD1 (6 bases). The germline gives CDR1 DFQATT, CDR2 SNEGSKA (reference sequence). The CDR3 runs to 16 residues. The ends were cut back, 2 bases at V and 10 bases at J, with 21 bases in the middle. DNA of the CDR3: TGCAGTGCTAGACCTACACGTACAGGGATCGGATCACCCCTCCACTTT. Protein: CSARPTRTGIGSPLHF.